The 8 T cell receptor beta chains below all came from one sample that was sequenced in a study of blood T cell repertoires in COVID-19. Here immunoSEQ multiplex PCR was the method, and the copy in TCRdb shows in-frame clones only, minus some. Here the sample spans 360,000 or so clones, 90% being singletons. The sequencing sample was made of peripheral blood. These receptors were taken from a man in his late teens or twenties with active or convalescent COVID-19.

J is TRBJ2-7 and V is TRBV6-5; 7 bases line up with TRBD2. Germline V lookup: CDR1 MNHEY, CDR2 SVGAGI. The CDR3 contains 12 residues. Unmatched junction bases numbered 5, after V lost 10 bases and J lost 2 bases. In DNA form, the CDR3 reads TGTGCCACTGGGGGGGGAACCTACGAGCAGTACTTC. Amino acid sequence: CATGGGTYEQYF.

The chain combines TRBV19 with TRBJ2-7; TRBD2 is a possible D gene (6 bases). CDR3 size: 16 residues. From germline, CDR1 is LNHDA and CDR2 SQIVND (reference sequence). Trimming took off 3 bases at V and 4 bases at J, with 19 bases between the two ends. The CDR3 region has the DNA TGTGCCAGTAGTATCACGGGCGGGATGGTGGAGTACGAGCAGTACTTC. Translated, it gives CASSITGGMVEYEQYF. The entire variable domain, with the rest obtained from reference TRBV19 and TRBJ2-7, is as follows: DGGITQSPKYLFRKEGQNVTLSCEQNLNHDAMYWYRQDPGQGLRLIYYSQIVNDFQKGDIAEGYSVSREKKESFPLTVTSAQKNPTAFYLCASSITGGMVEYEQYFGPGTRLTVT.

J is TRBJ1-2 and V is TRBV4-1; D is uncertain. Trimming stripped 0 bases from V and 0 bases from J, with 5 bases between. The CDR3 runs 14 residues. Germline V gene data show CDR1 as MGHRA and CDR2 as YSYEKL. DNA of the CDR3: TGCGCCAGCAGCCAAGATCCCGCTAACTATGGCTACACCTTC. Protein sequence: CASSQDPANYGYTF.

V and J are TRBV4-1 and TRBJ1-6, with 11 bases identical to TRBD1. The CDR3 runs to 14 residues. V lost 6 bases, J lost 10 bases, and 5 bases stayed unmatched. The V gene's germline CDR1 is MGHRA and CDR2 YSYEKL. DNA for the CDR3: TGCGCCAGCAGTGCTCGGGACAGGGGGTCACCCCTCCACTTT. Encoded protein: CASSARDRGSPLHF.

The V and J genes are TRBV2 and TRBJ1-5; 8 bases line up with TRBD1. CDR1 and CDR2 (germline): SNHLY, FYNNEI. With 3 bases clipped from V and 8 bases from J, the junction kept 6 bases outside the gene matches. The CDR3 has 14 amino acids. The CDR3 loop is CASSDRQGWEPQHF. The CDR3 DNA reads TGTGCCAGCAGTGATAGACAGGGGTGGGAGCCCCAGCATTTT. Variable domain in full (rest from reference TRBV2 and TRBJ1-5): EPEVTQTPSHQVTQMGQEVILRCVPISNHLYFYWYRQILGQKVEFLVSFYNNEISEKSEIFDDQFSVERPDGSNFTLKIRSTKLEDSAMYFCASSDRQGWEPQHFGDGTRLSIL.

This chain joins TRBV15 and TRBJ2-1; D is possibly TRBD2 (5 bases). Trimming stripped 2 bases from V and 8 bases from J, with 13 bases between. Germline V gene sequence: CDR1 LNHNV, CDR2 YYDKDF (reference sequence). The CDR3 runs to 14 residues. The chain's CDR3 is CATSRSGSQYEQFF. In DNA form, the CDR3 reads TGTGCCACCAGCAGAAGTGGGAGTCAGTATGAGCAGTTCTTC.

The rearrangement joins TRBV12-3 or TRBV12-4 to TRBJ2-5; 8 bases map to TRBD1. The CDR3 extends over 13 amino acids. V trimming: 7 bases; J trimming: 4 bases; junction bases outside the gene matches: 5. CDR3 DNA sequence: TGTGCCAGCACCGACAGGGGTCTAGAGACCCAGTACTTC. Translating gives CASTDRGLETQYF.

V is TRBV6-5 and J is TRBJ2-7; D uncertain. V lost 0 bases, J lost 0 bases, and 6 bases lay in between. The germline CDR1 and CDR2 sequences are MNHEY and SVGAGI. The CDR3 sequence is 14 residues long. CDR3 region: CASSYSADSYEQYF. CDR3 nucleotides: TGTGCCAGCAGTTACTCGGCGGACTCCTACGAGCAGTACTTC.